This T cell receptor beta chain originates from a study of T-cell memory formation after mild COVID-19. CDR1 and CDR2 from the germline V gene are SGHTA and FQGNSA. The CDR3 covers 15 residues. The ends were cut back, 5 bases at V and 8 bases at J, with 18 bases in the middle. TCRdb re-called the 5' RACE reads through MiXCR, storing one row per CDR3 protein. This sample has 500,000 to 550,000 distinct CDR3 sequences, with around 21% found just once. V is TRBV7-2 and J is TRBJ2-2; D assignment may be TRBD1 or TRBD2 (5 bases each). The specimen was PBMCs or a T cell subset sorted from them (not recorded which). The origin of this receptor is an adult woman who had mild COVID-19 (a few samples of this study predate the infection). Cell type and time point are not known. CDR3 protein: CASSPSHRFGGELFF. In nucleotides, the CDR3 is TGTGCCAGCAGCCCTAGCCACAGGTTTGGGGGGGAGCTGTTTTTT.